This TCR beta chain appears in the sequencing data of a study of blood T cell repertoires in COVID-19. Study overall: Some COVID-19 samples were acute and others convalescent; all came from the United States, Italy and Spain.

Germline V gene sequence: CDR1 SGHRS, CDR2 YFSETQ. V lost 0 bases and J 6 bases, leaving 13 bases between the germline ends. This CDR3 has 16 residues. As handled by the study authors: Estimation of nucleated cell counts relied on the amplification of reference gene primers. Clones were read by immunoSEQ multiplex PCR, and TCRdb kept only the in-frame ones, dropping some. The V and J calls and clone size are taken from that table; D and trimming were inferred from the DNA. The data show around 130,000 clones, more than 70% seen once. The sample was peripheral blood. This chain links TRBV5-1 with TRBJ1-6; D might be TRBD1 (6 bases). The clonotype was recovered from a human donor in a cohort sampled during active COVID-19. The CDR3 sequence is CASSLALGAPNSPLHF. Here the CDR3 DNA reads TGCGCCAGCAGCTTGGCCCTGGGGGCGCCTAATTCACCCCTCCACTTT.